The entry below describes one T cell receptor (beta chain). This clonotype was recorded a few times. Which antigen it targets is not known. No base quality information exists; no much larger clone differs at one position. This sample was taken from a study of CD8 T cells in ankylosing spondylitis (TCRdb year 2017). Broadly, across the study: The study profiled T cell receptor beta repertoires in healthy donors and ankylosing spondylitis patients to find disease-linked TCR variants. In total, the full study cohort was made up of some 110 healthy donors and about two dozen ankylosing spondylitis patients. Peripheral blood samples were taken, and synovial fluid was additionally collected from ankylosing spondylitis patients.

On the study overall, not on this receptor specifically: In peripheral blood, the disease-linked clones were found at relatively low frequencies and had a CD8+ phenotype. Some motif variants were previously reported in synovial fluid and blood of reactive arthritis patients, suggesting common disease-initiation mechanisms. Blood from ankylosing spondylitis patients appeared to be characterized by a TCR beta motif made up of fewer than ten highly homologous amino acid variants. According to the report, matched synovial fluid samples from ankylosing spondylitis patients were significantly enriched for the disease-linked clones.

The instrument given in TCRdb is Illumina HiSeq 2500. Quantitative 5'-RACE with molecular barcodes was used to prepare TCR beta libraries. The published analysis was carried out like this. Disease-linked TCR variants were identified with a new computational method built on a probabilistic model of VDJ rearrangement. TCRdb's own reprocessing of the public reads used fastp at Q25 and MiXCR and kept productive beta chains. Rows with one shared CDR3 protein collapse into an entry with the most common genes and DNA. What appears here as the V and J calls and clone size reflects TCRdb's work, not the paper's. For this sample there are some 400,000 distinct CDR3 sequences; 20% to 25% appear just once. About 15% of the sample is held by the ten biggest clonotypes. Based on the germline V gene (reference sequence), the CDR1 and CDR2 sequences are LNHNV and YYDKDF. There are 15 amino acids in the CDR3, from cysteine to phenylalanine inclusive. CDR3 DNA is the only sequence kept; it has 45 bases, read in frame from the first base. V was cut back by 0 bases and J by 7 bases, leaving a gap of 12 bases between them.

The receptor was derived from a male donor with ankylosing spondylitis. The specimen was blood, either unsorted or a sorted T cell fraction (not recorded which). The chain couples TRBV15 to TRBJ2-2; a weak D assignment points to TRBD1 (6 bases agree). The nucleotide sequence is given as TGTGCCACCAGCAGAGAGGAAGGGGGTATCGGGGAGCTGTTTTTT. This gives the protein CATSREEGGIGELFF.